This T cell receptor beta chain was obtained from a study of blood T cell repertoires in COVID-19. Overall study context: From the United States, Italy and Spain came samples of acute and convalescent COVID-19. T cells, B-cell-depleted T cells, or PBMCs supplied cDNA or gDNA.

In germline, CDR1 is LGHDT, CDR2 YNNKEL (reference sequence). Trimming removed 2 bases from V and 4 bases from J; junction bases left unmatched: 10. The CDR3 loop spans 18 amino acids. Per the original methods: Reference gene primer amplification gave nucleated cell count estimates. Sequenced by immunoSEQ multiplex PCR; TCRdb stores in-frame clones only, minus some. The V and J calls and clone size were taken over from that table, and D and trimming were inferred from the DNA. The sample holds more than 200,000 clones, around four fifths seen once. Sequenced material: peripheral blood. The J gene is TRBJ2-7, the V gene TRBV3-1 (or the pseudogene TRBV3-2); TRBD2 matches 14 bases. This clonotype was obtained from a man aged 35-49 years with active or convalescent COVID-19. CDR3 sequence (DNA): TGTGCCAGCAGCCAAACCTCCGGGACTAGCGGGAGAAGGTACGAGCAGTACTTC. Translation gives CASSQTSGTSGRRYEQYF.